This T cell receptor (beta chain) stems from a study of CD8+CD57+ T cells in acquired aplastic anemia. This clonotype has a handful of counts. Genomic DNA acted as the template from which TCR beta VDJ combination and CDR3 sequence profiling were carried out. TCRdb processed the reads anew with MiXCR; each CDR3 protein has one entry. This sample has 40,000 or so distinct CDR3 sequences, with approximately 73% found just once. Trimming at V came to 0 bases and at J to 3 bases, leaving 3 bases not matched to a gene. Germline V gives CDR1 LGHNA, CDR2 YSLEER. The CDR3 runs to 15 residues. The rearrangement uses TRBV4-3 and TRBJ2-3, with 7 bases aligning to TRBD2. What was sequenced was sorted CD4+, CD8+, or CD8+CD57+ T cells (not recorded which) from PBMCs. The origin of this receptor is a human donor in good health, serving as a control. DNA of the CDR3: TGCGCCAGCAGCCAAGATAACGGGGGGACAGATACGCAGTATTTT. Its protein is CASSQDNGGTDTQYF.